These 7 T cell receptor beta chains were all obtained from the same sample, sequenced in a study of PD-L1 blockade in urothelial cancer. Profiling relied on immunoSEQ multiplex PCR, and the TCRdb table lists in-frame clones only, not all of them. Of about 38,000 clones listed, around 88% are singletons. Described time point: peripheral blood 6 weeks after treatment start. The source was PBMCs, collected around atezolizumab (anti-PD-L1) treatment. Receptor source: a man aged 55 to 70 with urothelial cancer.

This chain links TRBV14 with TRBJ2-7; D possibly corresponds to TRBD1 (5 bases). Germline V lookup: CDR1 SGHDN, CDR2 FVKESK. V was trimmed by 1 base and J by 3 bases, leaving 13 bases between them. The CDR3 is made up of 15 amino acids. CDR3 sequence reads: CASSQVGQSRYEQYF. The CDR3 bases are TGTGCCAGCAGCCAAGTGGGGCAGAGCCGCTACGAGCAGTACTTC.

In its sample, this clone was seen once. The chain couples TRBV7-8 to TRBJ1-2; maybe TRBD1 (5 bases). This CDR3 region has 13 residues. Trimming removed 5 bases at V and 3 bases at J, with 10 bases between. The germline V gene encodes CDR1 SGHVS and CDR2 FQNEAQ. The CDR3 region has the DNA TGTGCCAGCAGCAACGACAGATACTATGGCTACACCTTC. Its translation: CASSNDRYYGYTF.

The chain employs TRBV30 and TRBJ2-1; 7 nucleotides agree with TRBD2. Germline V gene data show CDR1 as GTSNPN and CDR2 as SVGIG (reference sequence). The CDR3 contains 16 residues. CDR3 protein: CAIRSGEPGGYNEQFF. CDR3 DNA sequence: TGTGCTATCCGGTCCGGGGAACCGGGGGGCTACAATGAGCAGTTCTTC.

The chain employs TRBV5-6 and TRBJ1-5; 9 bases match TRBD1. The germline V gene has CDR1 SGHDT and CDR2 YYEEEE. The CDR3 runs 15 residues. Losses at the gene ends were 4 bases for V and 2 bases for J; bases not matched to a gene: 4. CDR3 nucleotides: TGTGCCAGCAGCGGCCGGGACAGGGGCAATCAGCCCCAGCATTTT. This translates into CASSGRDRGNQPQHF. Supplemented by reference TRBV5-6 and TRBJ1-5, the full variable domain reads DAGVTQSPTHLIKTRGQQVTLRCSPKSGHDTVSWYQQALGQGPQFIFQYYEEEERQRGNFPDRFSGHQFPNYSSELNVNALLLGDSALYLCASSGRDRGNQPQHFGDGTRLSIL.

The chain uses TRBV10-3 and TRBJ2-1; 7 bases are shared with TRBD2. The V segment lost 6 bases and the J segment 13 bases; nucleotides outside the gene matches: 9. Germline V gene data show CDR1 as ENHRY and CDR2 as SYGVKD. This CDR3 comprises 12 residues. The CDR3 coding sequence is TGTGCCATCAGCTCCTCCGGGACTACCCAGTTCTTC. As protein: CAISSSGTTQFF.

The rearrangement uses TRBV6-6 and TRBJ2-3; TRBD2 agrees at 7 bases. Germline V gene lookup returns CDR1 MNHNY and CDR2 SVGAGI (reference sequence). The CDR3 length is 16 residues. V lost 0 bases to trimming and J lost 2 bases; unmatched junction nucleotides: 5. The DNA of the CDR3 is TGTGCCAGCAGTTACTCGGCTAGCGGCAACACAGATACGCAGTATTTT. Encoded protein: CASSYSASGNTDTQYF.

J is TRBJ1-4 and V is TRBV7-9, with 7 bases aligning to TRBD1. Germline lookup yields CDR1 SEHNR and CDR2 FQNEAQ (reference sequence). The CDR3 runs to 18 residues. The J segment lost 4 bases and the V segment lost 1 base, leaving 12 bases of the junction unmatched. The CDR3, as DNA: TGTGCCAGCAGCTTAGGGTTAGGCAGACAGGGCTTTAATGAAAAACTGTTTTTT. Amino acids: CASSLGLGRQGFNEKLFF.